The T cell receptor (beta chain) under discussion was sequenced for a study of cytomegalovirus exposure and HLA in healthy donors. Across the study: Falling in the Caucasian-associated ancestry cluster were less than 85% of some 400 genotyped donors. Study conclusions and caveats: Per published accounts, TCR beta sequences correctly predicted the HLA-A and HLA-B alleles of most subjects. Only CMV serostatus was available as immune exposure information. Some TCR beta chains (over 150 of them) were listed as cytomegalovirus-associated.

The PCR was carried out with 60 Vbeta primers and 13 Jbeta primers. Profiling relied on immunoSEQ multiplex PCR, and the TCRdb table lists in-frame clones only, not all of them. The sample has 100,000 to 150,000 clones; 84% are singletons. Germline-derived CDR1 and CDR2 are MNHEY and SMNVEV (reference sequence). The CDR3 is 13 residues long. Trimming pared 7 bases from V and 2 bases from J, leaving 12 bases between. A single count supports this clone. Its antigen remains unknown. The TCR originated in a man aged 45-60 years in good health and CMV-seronegative. J is TRBJ2-7 and V is TRBV27, with D possibly matching TRBD2 (5 bases). The sample comprised PBMCs. CDR3 DNA sequence: TGTGCCAGCACCTCGGGGAATACCTACGAGCAGTACTTC. It encodes CASTSGNTYEQYF.